The 7 T cell receptor beta chains below were found in one sample sequenced in a study of T cell clonality in common variable immunodeficiency. Some clones are missing from TCRdb's copy, which holds only in-frame ones; the method was immunoSEQ multiplex PCR. Observed in the sample are 60,000 to 75,000 clones, none of them singletons. Material for sequencing was peripheral blood mononuclear cells. These receptors came from a person aged 18 to 70 in good health.

This clone came up many times. The CDR3 is cut off 3 residues early in the read; its end comes from the germline J gene. This chain joins TRBV29-1 and TRBJ2-6; a possible D gene is TRBD2 (7 bases). Trimming left V 0 bases short and J 2 bases short, with 11 bases between. Germline V gene data show CDR1 as SQVTM and CDR2 as ANQGSEA. The CDR3 is 16 amino acids. CDR3 protein: CSVEDRGAAGANVLTF. CDR3 DNA, as far as it was read: TGCAGCGTTGAAGATCGGGGGGCAGCTGGGGCCAACGTC. Drawing the rest from reference TRBV29-1 and TRBJ2-6, the complete variable domain is SAVISQKPSRDICQRGTSLTIQCQVDSQVTMMFWYRQQPGQSLTLIATANQGSEATYESGFVIDKFPISRPNLTFSTLTVSNMSPEDSSIYLCSVEDRGAAGANVLTFGAGSRLTVL.

This clone has just a few counts. The read ends 3 residues early relative to the CDR3; the germline J gene fills the gap. This chain connects TRBV5-1 to TRBJ2-1; 8 nucleotides agree with TRBD2. This CDR3 region has 15 residues. Per germline, CDR1 SGHRS and CDR2 YFSETQ. The V segment lost 6 bases and the J segment 5 bases; nucleotides outside the gene matches: 10. The part of the CDR3 DNA that was read is TGCGCCAGCACCGACCGAAGCGGGAGTAACAATGAG. Residues: CASTDRSGSNNE. In full, the CDR3 is CASTDRSGSNNEQFF.

This clone was found many times. From the germline J gene comes the end of the CDR3, since the read stops 3 residues before it. The rearrangement uses TRBV19 and TRBJ2-7, with TRBD1 as a possible D gene (5 bases). The length of the CDR3 is 15 residues. Germline V gene sequence: CDR1 LNHDA, CDR2 SQIVND (reference sequence). V was pared by 3 bases and J by 3 bases, with 15 bases between. The CDR3 DNA, read in part, is TGTGCCAGTAGTATTGCAACAGGCGAATTCTACGAG. Translation gives CASSIATGEFYE. Given in full, the CDR3 is CASSIATGEFYEQYF.

This clone showed up many times. The CDR3 extends 3 residues past the end of the read, so its final part is completed from the germline J gene. The chain uses TRBV7-6 and TRBJ2-3, with TRBD2 as a possible D gene (5 bases). CDR1 is SGHVS and CDR2 is FNYEAQ in the germline V gene. There are 13 residues in the CDR3. Partial CDR3 DNA: TGTGCCAGCAGCCCTACGCTGGGCGGGACG. Its translation is CASSPTLGGT. The whole CDR3 is CASSPTLGGTQYF.

This clone was counted ten times or more. The read halts 3 residues ahead of the CDR3 end, with the missing end drawn from the germline J gene. The rearrangement links TRBV7-9 to TRBJ1-1, with 8 bases lining up with TRBD1. CDR3 size: 15 residues. Germline V lookup: CDR1 SEHNR, CDR2 FQNEAQ (reference sequence). Trimming removed 5 bases from V and 3 bases from J; junction bases left unmatched: 8. CDR3 sequence: CASSDQGALDTEAFF. CDR3 DNA (partial): TGTGCCAGCAGCGACCAGGGGGCCCTGGACACTGAA.

This clone was counted only a few times. The read ends 3 residues early relative to the CDR3; the germline J gene fills the gap. The chain links TRBV29-1 to TRBJ2-7, with TRBD1 identical over 8 bases. V lost 4 bases, J lost 0 bases, and 5 bases stayed unmatched. The CDR3 sequence is 14 residues long. Germline V gene data show CDR1 as SQVTM and CDR2 as ANQGSEA. The covered CDR3 bases are TGCAGCGTTGCCGAGACAGGGGCCTCCTACGAG. Its translation: CSVAETGASYE. The entire CDR3 sequence reads CSVAETGASYEQYF.

The sample holds many counts of this clone. The read terminates 3 residues before the CDR3 end, so the remaining end is supplied by the germline J gene. The chain uses TRBV5-1 and TRBJ1-1, with 8 bases lining up with TRBD1. The CDR3 extends over 14 amino acids. The trim removed 4 bases at V and 3 bases at J, leaving 5 bases unmatched. In germline, CDR1 is SGHRS, CDR2 YFSETQ. The CDR3 bases that were read are TGCGCCAGCAGCCCACTGGACAGGGACACTGAA. Amino acid sequence: CASSPLDRDTE. The whole CDR3 sequence reads CASSPLDRDTEAFF.